The present TCR beta chain was sequenced within a study of regulatory T cells in long-lasting Graves disease (dated by TCRdb to about 2021). Regarding the study in general: Newly diagnosed Graves' disease patients had taken antithyroid drugs for less than 3 months. A total of about 33 samples underwent TCR sequencing, from 13 patients with persistent Graves' disease and 20 patients with newly diagnosed Graves' disease. Patients with persistent Graves' disease were compared with patients with newly diagnosed Graves' disease using TCR sequencing and RNA sequencing of peripheral blood. The study was registered as a clinical trial and conducted in China.

Regarding this clonotype: It lacks a known antigen. It has no much larger one-base neighbor in the sample; base qualities were not kept.

The label giving this sample's time point can be read as: newly diagnosed GD, antithyroid drugs for less than 3 months. For both TCR sequencing and RNA sequencing, RNA was extracted from PBMCs in TRIzol. The diagnosis of Graves' disease followed American Thyroid Association guidelines. Patients for the study were recruited at an endocrinology department in Xi'an, China. Each patient gave about 8.1 milliliters of peripheral blood, collected in an EDTA anticoagulant tube. Ficoll Paque Plus density gradient separation was used to isolate PBMCs, and no additional T cell sorting was done. An Agilent 2100 Bioanalyzer and agarose gel were used to check RNA quality, while a NanoDrop 2000 measured RNA concentration. The paper's findings and limits, for the study overall: Persistent disease showed preferential use of TRBV28, TRBJ1-2 and TRBJ2-5, whereas newly diagnosed disease favored TRBV20-1 and TRBJ2-1. The study examined only peripheral blood because the primary lesion, thyroid tissue, could not be accessed. Sequencing and analysis were restricted to the TCR beta chain. As a limitation, the authors acknowledged that the small sample size may reduce accuracy. Persistent patients shared more public clonotypes among themselves (under 3,000) than newly diagnosed patients did (about 1,000). Compared with newly diagnosed patients, persistent Graves' disease patients had lower TCR Shannon entropy and fewer highly expanded clones, which suggests clonal expansion.

The germline V gene (reference sequence) gives CDR1 as DFQATT and CDR2 as SNEGSKA. V loses 3 bases, J loses 2 bases, and the germline ends lie 10 bases apart. Counted from cysteine to phenylalanine, this CDR3 has 13 amino acids. The entry retains the CDR3 DNA only, 39 bases that are in frame from base 1. Library construction relied on multiplex PCR. The listed sequencing device is Illumina HiSeq 4000. To build TCR beta libraries, CDR3 regions were amplified by Arm-PCR using iRepertoire HTBI primers. Before sequencing, the PCR products went through gel purification. The authors processed their data as follows. Gene usage analysis of CDR3 amino acid clonotypes used the 62 TRBV and fewer than 15 TRBJ segments found across samples. COPE and FqMerger were used to merge the filtered high-quality paired reads into contigs. BLAST was used to align contigs to IMGT TRBV, TRBD and TRBJ reference genes, with CDR3 defined following IMGT. Clonotypes above 0.1% frequency were classified as highly expanded clones. Shannon entropy was used to measure repertoire diversity, and the Gini coefficient was used to measure V-J evenness. Clonotypes shared by more than one individual were considered public. The raw public data were reprocessed by TCRdb itself: fastp quality trimming at Q25, MiXCR clonotype calling, in-frame beta chains only. Each CDR3 protein gets just one entry, which takes the most common genes and DNA from the rows behind it. TCRdb assigned the V and J calls; the authors' analysis was not used. The sample records roughly 350,000 distinct CDR3 sequences, about a sixth of which are singletons. 20% of the sample is in the top ten clones.

These same data were also listed under a study on T cells in Graves' hyperthyroidism and ophthalmopathy. The second publication reports: A patient counted as having stable Graves' hyperthyroidism if no progression to ophthalmopathy occurred over 18 months of follow-up. Hyperthyroidism patients were newly diagnosed, had a disease duration of under 2 months, and were aged 18 to 65 years. The study excluded patients with uncontrolled infections, other autoimmune diseases, pregnancy or lactation. Diagnoses relied on clinical symptoms, serum thyroxine and TRAb, thyroid ultrasound and orbital computed tomography. The first round of RT-PCR for the TCR CDR3 was performed with the HTBI primer set and the Qiagen OneStep RT-PCR kit. Most expanded thyroid clonotypes (frequency above 0.001) were also detected in blood, a finding suggesting that blood repertoires may reflect thyroid immune responses. A 13 V-J signature model separated ophthalmopathy from stable hyperthyroidism, with 87.88% sensitivity and about 81% specificity in cross-validation and 80%/75% in testing. In validation, the model predicted progression to ophthalmopathy with approximately 71% sensitivity and roughly 72% specificity, a median of around 6.6 months before onset. TCR V-J signatures able to tell the groups apart were searched for in a discovery cohort of 100 or so patients, of whom approximately 40 had Graves' ophthalmopathy and roughly 59 had stable Graves' hyperthyroidism. An independent validation cohort of about 20 hyperthyroidism patients and about 15 patients who later progressed to ophthalmopathy tested prospective prediction of ophthalmopathy. The approximately 98 discovery patients were randomly divided into training and test sets at a 7:3 ratio. In several Graves' hyperthyroidism patients, the study also compared T-cell repertoires from thyroid tissue with T-cell repertoires from blood. Once sampling was done, hyperthyroidism patients were given methimazole at a starting dose of 30 mg daily, whereas ophthalmopathy patients were given high-dose intravenous methylprednisolone. The libraries were constructed in a second round of multiplex PCR and then size-selected and purified. Sequencing of the libraries was done on an Illumina HiSeq2000 using paired-end 100 bp reads. Raw data were processed with SOAPnuke, discarding reads with adapters, uncalled bases, mean Phred below 15, or no exact constant-primer or identifier match. High-quality paired reads were merged with COPE v1.2.5, and unique nucleotide sequences were defined as clonotypes. MiTCR v1.1 was used to align the clonotypes against IMGT TRBV, TRBD and TRBJ reference segments. The analysis included only V-J combinations with a frequency above 0.0001, which together covered more than 99% of the repertoires. A TCS score was defined as the ratio between F50 (clonal expansion) and ExV (chaos), using BLOSUM62-based TCRdist between CDR3 peptides within each V-J. Welch's t-statistics and random forest reduced roughly 530 V-J features to roughly 13, which were used in a naive Bayes classifier (R e1071). No statistical method was used to set the sample size in advance, and investigators knew the group allocation. The paper describes TCR Vbeta CDR3 sequencing of 135 peripheral blood samples, made up of roughly 40 ophthalmopathy patients, around 73 hyperthyroidism patients and some 17 progressor patients.

The sample was peripheral blood mononuclear cells (PBMCs), taken at new diagnosis, from a patient treated with antithyroid drugs. The V gene is TRBV20-1 and the J gene is TRBJ1-2; confidence is insufficient to name the D gene. The TCR originated in a woman between 18 and 29 years old with Graves disease. Donor details come from another sample of the same person, matched by shared clones. The sequenced DNA: TGCAGTGCTAGGGATGACACCAACTATGGCTACACCTTC. This codes for CSARDDTNYGYTF.